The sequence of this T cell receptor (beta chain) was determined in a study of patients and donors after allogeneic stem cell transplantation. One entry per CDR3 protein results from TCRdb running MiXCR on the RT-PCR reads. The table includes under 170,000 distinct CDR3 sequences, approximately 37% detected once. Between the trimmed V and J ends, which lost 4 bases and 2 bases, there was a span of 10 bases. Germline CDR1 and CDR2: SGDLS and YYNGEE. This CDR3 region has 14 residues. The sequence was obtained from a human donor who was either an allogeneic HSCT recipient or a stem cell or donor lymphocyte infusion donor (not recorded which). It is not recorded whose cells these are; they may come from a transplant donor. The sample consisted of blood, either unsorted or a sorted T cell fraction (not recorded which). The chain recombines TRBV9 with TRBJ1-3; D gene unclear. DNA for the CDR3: TGTGCCAGCAGCCCGCCGATCGCTGGAAACACCATATATTTT. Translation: CASSPPIAGNTIYF.